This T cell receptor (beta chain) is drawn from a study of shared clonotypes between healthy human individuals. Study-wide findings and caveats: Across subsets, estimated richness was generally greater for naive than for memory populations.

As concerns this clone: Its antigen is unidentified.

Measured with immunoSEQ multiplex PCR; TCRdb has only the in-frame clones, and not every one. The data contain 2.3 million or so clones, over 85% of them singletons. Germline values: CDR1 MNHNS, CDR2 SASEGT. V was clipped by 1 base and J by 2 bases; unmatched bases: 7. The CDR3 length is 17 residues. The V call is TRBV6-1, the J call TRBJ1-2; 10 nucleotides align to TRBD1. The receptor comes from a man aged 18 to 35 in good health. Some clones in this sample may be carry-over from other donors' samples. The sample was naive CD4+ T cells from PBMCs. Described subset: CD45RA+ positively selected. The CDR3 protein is CASSEGGQGRANYGYTF. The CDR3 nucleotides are TGTGCCAGCAGTGAAGGGGGACAGGGGAGAGCGAACTATGGCTACACCTTC.